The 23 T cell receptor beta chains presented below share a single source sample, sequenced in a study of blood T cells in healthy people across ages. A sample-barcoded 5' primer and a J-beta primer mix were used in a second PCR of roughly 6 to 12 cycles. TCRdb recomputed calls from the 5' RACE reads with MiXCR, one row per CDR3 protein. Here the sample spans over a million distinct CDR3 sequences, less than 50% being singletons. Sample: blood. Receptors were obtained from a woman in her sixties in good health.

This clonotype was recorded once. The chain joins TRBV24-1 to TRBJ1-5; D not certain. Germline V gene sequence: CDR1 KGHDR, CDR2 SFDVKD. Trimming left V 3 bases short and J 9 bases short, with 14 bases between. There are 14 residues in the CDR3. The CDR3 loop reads CATSDTAAHVPQHF. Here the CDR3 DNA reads TGTGCCACCAGTGATACAGCCGCTCACGTGCCCCAGCATTTT.

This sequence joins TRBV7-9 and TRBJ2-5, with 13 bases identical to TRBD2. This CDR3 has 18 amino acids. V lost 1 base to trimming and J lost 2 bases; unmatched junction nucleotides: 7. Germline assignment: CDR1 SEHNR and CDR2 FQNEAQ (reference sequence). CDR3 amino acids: CASSLGTSGSKGQETQYF. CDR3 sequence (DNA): TGTGCCAGCAGCTTAGGGACTAGCGGGAGCAAAGGGCAAGAGACCCAGTACTTC.

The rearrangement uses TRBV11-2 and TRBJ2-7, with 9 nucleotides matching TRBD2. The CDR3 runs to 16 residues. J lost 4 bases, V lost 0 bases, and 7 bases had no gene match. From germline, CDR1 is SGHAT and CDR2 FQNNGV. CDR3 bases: TGTGCCAGCAGCTTAGAGGGTAGCGGGGGCCGGTACGAGCAGTACTTC. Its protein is CASSLEGSGGRYEQYF.

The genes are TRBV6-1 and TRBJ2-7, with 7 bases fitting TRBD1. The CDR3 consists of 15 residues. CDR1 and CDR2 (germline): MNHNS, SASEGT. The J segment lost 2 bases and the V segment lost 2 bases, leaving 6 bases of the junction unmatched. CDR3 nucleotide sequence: TGTGCCAGCAGTGAATCCCCCGGGACAGCCTACGAGCAGTACTTC. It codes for CASSESPGTAYEQYF.

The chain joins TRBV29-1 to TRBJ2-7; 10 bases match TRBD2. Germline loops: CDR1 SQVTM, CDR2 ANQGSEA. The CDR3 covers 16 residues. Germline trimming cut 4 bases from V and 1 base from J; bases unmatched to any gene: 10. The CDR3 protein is CSVVDSGRSGSYEQYF. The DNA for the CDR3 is TGCAGCGTTGTAGATAGCGGGAGGAGTGGATCCTACGAGCAGTACTTC.

This CDR3 reads CASSQGPDLNYGYTF. For the CDR3, the DNA is TGCGCCAGCAGCCAAGGCCCAGACCTTAACTATGGCTACACCTTC. V and J are TRBV4-1 and TRBJ1-2, with D hard to call. CDR3 size: 15 residues. Trimming took off 1 base at V and 1 base at J, with 10 bases between the two ends. Germline lookup yields CDR1 MGHRA and CDR2 YSYEKL.

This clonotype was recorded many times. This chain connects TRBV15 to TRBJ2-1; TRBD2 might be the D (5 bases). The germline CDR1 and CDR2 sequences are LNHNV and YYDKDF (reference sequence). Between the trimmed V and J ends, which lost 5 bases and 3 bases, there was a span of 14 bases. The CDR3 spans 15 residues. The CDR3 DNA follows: TGTGCCACCAGCCCCCGGAGCGGTATCTACAATGAGCAGTTCTTC. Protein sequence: CATSPRSGIYNEQFF.

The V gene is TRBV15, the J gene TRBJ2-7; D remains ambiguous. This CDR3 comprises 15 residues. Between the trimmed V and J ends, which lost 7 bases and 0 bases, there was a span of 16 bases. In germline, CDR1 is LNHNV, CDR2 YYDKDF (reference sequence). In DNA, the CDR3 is TGTGCCACCAAAGCAGAAGTCGCCAGCTCCTACGAGCAGTACTTC. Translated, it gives CATKAEVASSYEQYF.

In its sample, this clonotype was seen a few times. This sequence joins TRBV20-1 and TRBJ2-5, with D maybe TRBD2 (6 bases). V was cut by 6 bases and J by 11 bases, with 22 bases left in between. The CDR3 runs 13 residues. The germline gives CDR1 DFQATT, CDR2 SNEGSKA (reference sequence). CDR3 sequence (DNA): TGCAGTGCCACGACTAGATCAAACAATGAGCAGTACTTC. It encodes CSATTRSNNEQYF.

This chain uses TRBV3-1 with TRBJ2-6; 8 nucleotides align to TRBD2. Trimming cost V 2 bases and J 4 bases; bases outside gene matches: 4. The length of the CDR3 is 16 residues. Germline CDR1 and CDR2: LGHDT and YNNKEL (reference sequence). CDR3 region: CASSQSGGRGANVLTF. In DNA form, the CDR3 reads TGTGCCAGCAGCCAAAGCGGGGGTAGAGGGGCCAACGTCCTGACTTTC.

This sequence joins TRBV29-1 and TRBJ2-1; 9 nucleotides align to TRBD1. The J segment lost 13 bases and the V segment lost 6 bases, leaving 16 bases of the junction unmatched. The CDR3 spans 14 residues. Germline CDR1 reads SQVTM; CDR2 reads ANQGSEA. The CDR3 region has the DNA TGCAGCGTGGGGGGACAGGGATTTTCAGAGACCCAGTTCTTC. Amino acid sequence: CSVGGQGFSETQFF.

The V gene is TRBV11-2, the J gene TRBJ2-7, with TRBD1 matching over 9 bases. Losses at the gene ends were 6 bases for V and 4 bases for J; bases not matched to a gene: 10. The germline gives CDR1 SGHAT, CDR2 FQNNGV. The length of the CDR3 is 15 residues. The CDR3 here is CASRPPGQGPYEQYF. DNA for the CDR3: TGTGCCAGCAGACCTCCGGGACAGGGACCGTACGAGCAGTACTTC.

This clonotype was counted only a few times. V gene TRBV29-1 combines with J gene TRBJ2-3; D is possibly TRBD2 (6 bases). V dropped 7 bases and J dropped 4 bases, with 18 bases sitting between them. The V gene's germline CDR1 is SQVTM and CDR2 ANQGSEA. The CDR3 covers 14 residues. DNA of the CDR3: TGCAGCGCCCGAGCGGGTGGAGGACCAGATACGCAGTATTTT. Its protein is CSARAGGGPDTQYF.

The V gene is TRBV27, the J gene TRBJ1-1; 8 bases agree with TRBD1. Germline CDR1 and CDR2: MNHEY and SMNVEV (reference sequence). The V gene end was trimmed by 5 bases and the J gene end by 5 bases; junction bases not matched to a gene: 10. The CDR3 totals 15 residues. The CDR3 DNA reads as TGTGCCAGCAGTCTGCTGCAGGGGGCCAAAACTGAAGCTTTCTTT. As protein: CASSLLQGAKTEAFF.

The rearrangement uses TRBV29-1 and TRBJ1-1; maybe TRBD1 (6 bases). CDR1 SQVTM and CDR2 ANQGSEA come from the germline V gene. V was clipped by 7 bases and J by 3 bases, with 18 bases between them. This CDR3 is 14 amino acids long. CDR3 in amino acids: CSAAHRDPDTEAFF. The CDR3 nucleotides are TGCAGCGCTGCCCACAGGGATCCGGACACTGAAGCTTTCTTT. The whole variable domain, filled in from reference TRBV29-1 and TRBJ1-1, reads SAVISQKPSRDICQRGTSLTIQCQVDSQVTMMFWYRQQPGQSLTLIATANQGSEATYESGFVIDKFPISRPNLTFSTLTVSNMSPEDSSIYLCSAAHRDPDTEAFFGQGTRLTVV.

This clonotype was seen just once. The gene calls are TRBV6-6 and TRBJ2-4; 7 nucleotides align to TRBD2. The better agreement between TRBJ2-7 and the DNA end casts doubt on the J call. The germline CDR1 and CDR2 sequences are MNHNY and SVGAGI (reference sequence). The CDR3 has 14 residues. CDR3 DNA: TGTGCCACCGGGAGGTCGGGAGCGGGCTACGAGCAGTACTTC. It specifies CATGRSGAGYEQYF.

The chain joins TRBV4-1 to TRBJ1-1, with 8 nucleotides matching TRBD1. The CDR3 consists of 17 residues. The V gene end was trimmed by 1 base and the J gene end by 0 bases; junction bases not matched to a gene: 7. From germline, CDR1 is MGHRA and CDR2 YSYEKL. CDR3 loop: CASSQGIPGQVNTEAFF. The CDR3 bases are TGCGCCAGCAGCCAAGGGATCCCGGGACAGGTGAACACTGAAGCTTTCTTT.

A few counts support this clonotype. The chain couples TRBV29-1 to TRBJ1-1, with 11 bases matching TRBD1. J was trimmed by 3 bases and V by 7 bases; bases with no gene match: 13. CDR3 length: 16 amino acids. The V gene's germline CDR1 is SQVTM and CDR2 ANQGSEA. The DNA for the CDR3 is TGCAGCGCCGAACGATGGACAGGGGGCCTTTACACTGAAGCTTTCTTT. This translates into CSAERWTGGLYTEAFF. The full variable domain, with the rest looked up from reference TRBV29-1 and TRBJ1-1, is SAVISQKPSRDICQRGTSLTIQCQVDSQVTMMFWYRQQPGQSLTLIATANQGSEATYESGFVIDKFPISRPNLTFSTLTVSNMSPEDSSIYLCSAERWTGGLYTEAFFGQGTRLTVV.

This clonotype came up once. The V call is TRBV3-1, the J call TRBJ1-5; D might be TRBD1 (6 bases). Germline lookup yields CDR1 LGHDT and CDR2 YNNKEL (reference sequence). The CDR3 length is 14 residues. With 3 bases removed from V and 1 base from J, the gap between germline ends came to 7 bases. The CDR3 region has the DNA TGTGCCAGCAGCCATCAGGGGAGCAATCAGCCCCAGCATTTT. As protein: CASSHQGSNQPQHF.

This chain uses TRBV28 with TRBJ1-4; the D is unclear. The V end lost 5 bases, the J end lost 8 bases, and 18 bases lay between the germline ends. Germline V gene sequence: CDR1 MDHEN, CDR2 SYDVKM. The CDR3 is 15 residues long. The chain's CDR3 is CASSPRGAPREKLFF. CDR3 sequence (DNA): TGTGCCAGCAGTCCCCGAGGAGCCCCGAGGGAAAAACTGTTTTTT.

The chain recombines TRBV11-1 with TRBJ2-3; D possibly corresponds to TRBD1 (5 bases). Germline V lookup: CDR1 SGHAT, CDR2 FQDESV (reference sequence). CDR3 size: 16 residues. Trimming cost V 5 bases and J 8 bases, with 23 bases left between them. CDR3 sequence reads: CASSPGHKGIQITQYF. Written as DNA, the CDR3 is TGTGCCAGCAGCCCAGGGCACAAGGGGATACAGATTACGCAGTATTTT.

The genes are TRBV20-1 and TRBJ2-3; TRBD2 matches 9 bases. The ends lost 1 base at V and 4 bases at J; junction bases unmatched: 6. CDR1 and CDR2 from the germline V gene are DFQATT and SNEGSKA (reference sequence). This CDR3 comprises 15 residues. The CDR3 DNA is TGCAGTGCTAGAGTCGGGACTAGCCCCGCAGATACGCAGTATTTT. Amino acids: CSARVGTSPADTQYF.

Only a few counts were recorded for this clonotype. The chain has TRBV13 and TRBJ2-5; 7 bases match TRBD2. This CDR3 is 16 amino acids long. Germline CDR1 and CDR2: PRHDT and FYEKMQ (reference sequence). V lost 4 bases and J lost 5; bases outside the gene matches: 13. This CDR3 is CASSSHNGRMRETQYF. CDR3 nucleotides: TGTGCCAGCAGCTCACACAACGGGAGGATGAGGGAGACCCAGTACTTC.